This TCR beta chain appears in the sequencing data of a study of blood T cell repertoires in COVID-19. For the study at large: Samples came from the United States, Italy and Spain, spanning acute and convalescent COVID-19. T cells, B-cell-depleted T cells, or PBMCs provided the cDNA or gDNA that served as material.

In the original analysis: Amplifying reference gene primers gave estimates of nucleated cell counts. The table came from immunoSEQ multiplex PCR; TCRdb's copy has only in-frame clones and leaves some out. V and J calls and clone size are as listed in that table; D and trimming were resolved from the DNA. The data contain about 210,000 clones, over 75% of them singletons. Germline trimming cut 5 bases from V and 6 bases from J; bases unmatched to any gene: 9. This CDR3 is built from 15 residues. The germline gives CDR1 SGHVS, CDR2 FNYEAQ. Enrollment of patients from Seattle took place during active infection, with longitudinal follow-up.

Sequencing was done on a sample of peripheral blood. The chain recombines TRBV7-6 with TRBJ1-2; 10 bases match TRBD1. The receptor comes from a woman in her seventies with COVID-19, enrolled during active disease. CDR3 sequence: CASSPGDRGPDGYTF. Here the CDR3 DNA reads TGTGCCAGCAGCCCAGGGGACAGGGGACCAGATGGCTACACCTTC.